This T cell receptor beta chain was sequenced for a study of beta chain features in type 1 diabetes. This clone appeared a few times. What it recognizes is unknown. Study-wide points: High TCR expression in some cells could lead to their over-representation in cDNA sequencing.

V dropped 6 bases and J dropped 5; count of bases not matched to a gene: 10. The CDR3 extends over 15 amino acids. The germline CDR1 and CDR2 sequences are MNHNY and SVGAGI (reference sequence). Expressed TCRB transcripts got sequenced, as all isolated RNA was reverse transcribed. Clones were read by immunoSEQ multiplex PCR, and TCRdb kept only the in-frame ones, dropping some. The sample holds about 150,000 clones, approximately 8.1% seen once. The source material was central memory CD4+ T cells from blood. This TCR was recovered from a man in his late teens or twenties in good health. The rearrangement links TRBV6-6 to TRBJ2-5, with 9 bases fitting TRBD2. CDR3 nucleotide sequence: TGTGCCAGCAGGGGCGGCGCTAGCGGGGAGGAGACCCAGTACTTC. Its protein is CASRGGASGEETQYF.